Listed below are T cell receptor beta chains from one sample, sequenced in a study of T cells in localized non-small cell lung cancer. The assay was immunoSEQ multiplex PCR, and TCRdb's table has in-frame clones only and misses some. Of around 94,000 clones in the sample, 87% were seen once. The source was peripheral blood, collected before any cancer treatment. The receptors come from a man between 40 and 70 years old with stage I squamous cell lung carcinoma. The CDR3 runs from the conserved cysteine through the conserved F or W. The order of the fields is V gene, D gene, J gene, CDR3 protein. The D gene is left open where the match is weak.

>TRBV19|TRBD1|TRBJ2-3
CASSTRGQGVDTQYF
>TRBV6-1|NA|TRBJ2-5
CASRRRVEETQYF
>TRBV7-2|TRBD1|TRBJ2-7
CASSPRDRAYEQYF
>TRBV5-1|NA|TRBJ1-2
CASSPGTQYGYTF
>TRBV6-5|NA|TRBJ2-2
CASSSVRLGTGELFF
>TRBV19|NA|TRBJ1-1
CASSTGPRNTEAFF
>TRBV10-3|NA|TRBJ1-2
CAISEQGYGYTF
>TRBV6-5|NA|TRBJ2-3
CATLGAGSTDTQYF
>TRBV5-1|NA|TRBJ1-5
CASSLNGGNQPQHF
>TRBV10-3|NA|TRBJ2-7
CAISVGTAATYEQYF
>TRBV5-1|NA|TRBJ1-2
CASSLDLNQGGYTF
>TRBV6-1|NA|TRBJ1-3
CASSEAAQSSGNTIYF
>TRBV9|NA|TRBJ1-1
CASSVATALGQAEAFF
>TRBV7-2|TRBD1|TRBJ1-1
CASQKGTGAFMNTEAFF
>TRBV6-1|NA|TRBJ1-1
CAHGQRAAEAFF
>TRBV4-3|TRBD2|TRBJ2-1
CASSQGPTGGPVNEQFF
>TRBV5-1|TRBD1|TRBJ1-5
CASSSGQGNQPQHF
>TRBV6-1|TRBD1|TRBJ1-2
CASAEFQTGNGYTF
>TRBV28|NA|TRBJ1-4
CASSSAGLPRGAEKLFF
>TRBV28|NA|TRBJ1-1
CASILSGQAFF
>TRBV7-8|TRBD1|TRBJ1-1
CASSGGTGGFYTEAFF
>TRBV28|NA|TRBJ1-1
CASSLLQGTEAFF
>TRBV27|NA|TRBJ2-6
CASGRSSGANVLTF
>TRBV5-1|NA|TRBJ1-1
CASSLKTVNTEAFF
>TRBV19|TRBD1|TRBJ1-1
CASSPDRGGGTEAFF
>TRBV5-4|NA|TRBJ1-2
CASSPTLTENYGYTF
>TRBV7-9|TRBD1|TRBJ1-5
CASTRQGSPNQPQHF
>TRBV28|TRBD1|TRBJ2-1
CASMDPRGLGNEQFF
>TRBV18|NA|TRBJ1-2
CASSPMGEYGYTF
>TRBV7-9|NA|TRBJ2-7
CASSFRIERYEQYF
>TRBV30|NA|TRBJ1-6
CAWKASAGSPLHF